This TCR beta chain comes out of a study of cytomegalovirus exposure and HLA in healthy donors. The PCR employed 60 Vbeta primers together with 13 Jbeta primers. Libraries were prepared by immunoSEQ multiplex PCR; TCRdb keeps only in-frame clonotypes and omits some of them. Of roughly 250,000 clones in the sample, just over 70% were seen once. Concerning this clone: Germline is not matched at one junction end, which may reflect a read error.

The V gene's germline CDR1 is SEHNR and CDR2 FQNEAQ (reference sequence). CDR3 length equals 12 residues. The source material was PBMCs. This receptor was taken from a female donor in good health and CMV-seronegative. The J gene is TRBJ1-1, the V gene TRBV7-9; 7 bases map to TRBD1. The CDR3 sequence: CSSSSGQPEAFF. CDR3 DNA: TGTTCCAGCAGCTCGGGACAGCCTGAAGCTTTCTTT.